These T cell receptor beta chains were read from a single sample in a study of blood T cell repertoires in COVID-19. The protocol was immunoSEQ multiplex PCR, while the TCRdb copy is restricted to in-frame clones and leaves out a portion. The top ten clones hold under 13% of a sample with about 130,000 clones, 88% of them seen once. Sequencing used peripheral blood. The receptors derive from a middle-aged man with acute or convalescent COVID-19. Each CDR3 is given with its conserved first and last residue. The D gene is left open where the match is weak. Where a row states a size, it is once, few, many or the class of an expanded clone; other rows omit it.

D: .; J: TRBJ1-4; V: TRBV5-1; size: .; CDR3: CASSLGHRPNEKLFF; DNA: TGCGCCAGCAGCTTGGGACATCGACCGAATGAAAAACTGTTTTTT
D: TRBD1; J: TRBJ2-3; V: TRBV5-1; size: .; CDR3: CASSLGDRATTDTQYF; DNA: TGCGCCAGCAGCTTGGGGGACAGAGCAACCACAGATACGCAGTATTTT
D: .; J: TRBJ1-1; V: TRBV5-1; size: .; CDR3: CASKVTGGTEAFF; DNA: TGCGCCAGCAAGGTGACAGGTGGCACTGAAGCTTTCTTT
D: .; J: TRBJ2-3; V: TRBV18; size: .; CDR3: CASSPLEGTDTQYF; DNA: TGTGCCAGCTCACCTCTGGAGGGGACAGATACGCAGTATTTT
D: TRBD1; J: TRBJ1-3; V: TRBV11-2; size: .; CDR3: CASTFVTGGFSGNTIYF; DNA: TGTGCCAGCACCTTCGTGACAGGGGGCTTTTCTGGAAACACCATATATTTT
D: .; J: TRBJ1-5; V: TRBV15; size: .; CDR3: CATSRAYGREGNQPQHF; DNA: TGTGCCACCAGCAGAGCCTACGGCAGGGAAGGCAATCAGCCCCAGCATTTT
D: .; J: TRBJ1-3; V: TRBV7-9; size: .; CDR3: CASSFRSETGGNTIYF; DNA: TGTGCCAGCAGCTTTCGGTCAGAGACGGGTGGAAACACCATATATTTT
D: TRBD1; J: TRBJ2-7; V: TRBV7-2; size: .; CDR3: CASSSRTGSYEQYF; DNA: TGTGCCAGCAGCTCCCGGACAGGGTCCTACGAGCAGTACTTC
D: .; J: TRBJ1-1; V: TRBV18; size: .; CDR3: CASSDTENTEAFF; DNA: TGTGCCAGCTCAGATACAGAGAACACTGAAGCTTTCTTT
D: .; J: TRBJ1-1; V: TRBV10-1; size: .; CDR3: CASSRHSNTEAFF; DNA: TGCGCCAGCAGTCGACACTCGAACACTGAAGCTTTCTTT
D: .; J: TRBJ1-2; V: TRBV5-6; size: .; CDR3: CASSRRQLYEVGYTF; DNA: TGTGCCAGCAGCCGGCGGCAGCTGTATGAGGTTGGCTACACCTTC
D: TRBD2; J: TRBJ2-1; V: TRBV3-1/TRBV3-2; size: once; CDR3: CASSQEMGAGDGREQFF; DNA: TGTGCCAGCAGCCAAGAGATGGGAGCGGGAGATGGGAGAGAGCAGTTCTTC
D: .; J: TRBJ2-3; V: TRBV5-5; size: .; CDR3: CASIPSTSTDTQYF; DNA: TGTGCCAGCATCCCGTCAACTAGCACAGATACGCAGTATTTT
D: .; J: TRBJ1-5; V: TRBV30; size: .; CDR3: CAWSESGTSNQPQHF; DNA: TGTGCCTGGAGTGAGTCAGGAACCAGCAATCAGCCCCAGCATTTT
D: TRBD1; J: TRBJ1-2; V: TRBV29-1; size: .; CDR3: CSVLDRGQDYGYTF; DNA: TGCAGCGTTCTCGACAGGGGGCAGGACTATGGCTACACCTTC
D: .; J: TRBJ2-2; V: TRBV10-3; size: .; CDR3: CAISEARTVPGELFF; DNA: TGTGCCATCAGTGAGGCCCGGACAGTCCCCGGGGAGCTGTTTTTT
D: .; J: TRBJ1-5; V: TRBV30; size: .; CDR3: CAWSVQGGGQPQHF; DNA: TGTGCCTGGAGTGTACAGGGCGGAGGTCAGCCCCAGCATTTT
D: .; J: TRBJ2-1; V: TRBV19; size: once; CDR3: CASSGRYTNNEQFF; DNA: TGTGCCAGTTCGGGGAGATACACGAACAATGAGCAGTTCTTC
D: .; J: TRBJ2-2; V: TRBV18; size: .; CDR3: CASSPRRGELFF; DNA: TGTGCCAGCTCACCACGCCGGGGGGAGCTGTTTTTT
D: TRBD1; J: TRBJ1-5; V: TRBV6-5; size: .; CDR3: CARHRGRGNQPQHF; DNA: TGTGCCAGACACAGGGGACGGGGCAATCAGCCCCAGCATTTT
D: TRBD2; J: TRBJ2-5; V: TRBV29-1; size: .; CDR3: CSVDGTSGSGRRETQYF; DNA: TGCAGCGTTGATGGGACTAGCGGGAGCGGGAGAAGAGAGACCCAGTACTTC
D: TRBD1; J: TRBJ1-1; V: TRBV5-1; size: .; CDR3: CASSLGQQGAGEAFF; DNA: TGCGCCAGCAGCTTGGGACAACAGGGGGCGGGTGAAGCTTTCTTT
D: TRBD2; J: TRBJ2-7; V: TRBV5-5; size: .; CDR3: CASSLALSSGETYEQYF; DNA: TGTGCCAGCAGCTTGGCTCTCTCTAGCGGGGAAACCTACGAGCAGTACTTC
D: .; J: TRBJ2-2; V: TRBV7-2; size: .; CDR3: CASSPRSSIAGELFF; DNA: TGTGCCAGCAGCCCCCGGAGTAGTATCGCCGGGGAGCTGTTTTTT
D: TRBD1; J: TRBJ2-5; V: TRBV5-1; size: .; CDR3: CASSATGGEETQYF; DNA: TGCGCCAGCAGCGCGACAGGGGGCGAGGAGACCCAGTACTTC
D: TRBD1; J: TRBJ1-1; V: TRBV6-5; size: .; CDR3: CASSNPLDRETEAFF; DNA: TGTGCCAGCAGCAACCCTTTAGACAGGGAGACTGAAGCTTTCTTT
D: .; J: TRBJ1-5; V: TRBV6-1; size: once; CDR3: CASSSLDDQPQHF; DNA: TGTGCCAGCAGTTCATTAGATGATCAGCCCCAGCATTTT
D: TRBD1; J: TRBJ1-5; V: TRBV6-5; size: .; CDR3: CASSSLTGQGGQPQHF; DNA: TGTGCCAGCAGTTCGCTGACGGGACAGGGAGGTCAGCCCCAGCATTTT
D: .; J: TRBJ2-7; V: TRBV19; size: few; CDR3: CASGQSVFPYEQYF; DNA: TGTGCCAGTGGACAGTCGGTCTTCCCCTACGAGCAGTACTTC
D: TRBD2; J: TRBJ2-1; V: TRBV5-8; size: .; CDR3: CASSLGLADLHSVSYNEQFF; DNA: TGTGCCAGCAGCCTGGGACTAGCGGACCTACATTCGGTCTCCTACAATGAGCAGTTCTTC
D: .; J: TRBJ2-5; V: TRBV5-4; size: .; CDR3: CASSVGAQETQYF; DNA: TGTGCCAGCAGCGTGGGGGCACAAGAGACCCAGTACTTC
D: TRBD2; J: TRBJ2-1; V: TRBV5-1; size: .; CDR3: CASSWGLVFNEQFF; DNA: TGCGCCAGCAGCTGGGGACTAGTATTCAATGAGCAGTTCTTC
D: .; J: TRBJ1-4; V: TRBV12-5; size: .; CDR3: CASGPGRSEKLFF; DNA: TGTGCTAGTGGCCCCGGCCGTAGCGAAAAACTGTTTTTT
D: TRBD2; J: TRBJ2-3; V: TRBV19; size: .; CDR3: CASRTGTSFTDTQYF; DNA: TGTGCCAGTAGAACCGGGACTAGTTTCACAGATACGCAGTATTTT
D: TRBD1; J: TRBJ1-2; V: TRBV12-3/TRBV12-4; size: .; CDR3: CASSMTGFGYTF; DNA: TGTGCCAGCAGTATGACAGGGTTTGGCTACACCTTC
D: TRBD1; J: TRBJ1-1; V: TRBV18; size: .; CDR3: CASSPYRGFPEAFF; DNA: TGTGCCAGCTCACCATACAGGGGTTTTCCCGAAGCTTTCTTT
D: TRBD1; J: TRBJ1-2; V: TRBV11-2; size: .; CDR3: CASSLDSWTGGGYTF; DNA: TGTGCCAGCAGCTTAGATTCGTGGACAGGGGGCGGCTACACCTTC
D: .; J: TRBJ1-2; V: TRBV5-8; size: .; CDR3: CASSLTRDSRIYGYTF; DNA: TGTGCCAGCAGCCTAACTCGGGACTCAAGGATCTATGGCTACACCTTC
D: .; J: TRBJ2-1; V: TRBV6-5; size: .; CDR3: CASSQLDEQFF; DNA: TGTGCCAGTTCACAGTTGGATGAGCAGTTCTTC
D: .; J: TRBJ1-3; V: TRBV5-1; size: .; CDR3: CASSLASGSGNTIYF; DNA: TGCGCCAGCAGCTTGGCTTCCGGCTCTGGAAACACCATATATTTT
D: TRBD1; J: TRBJ1-4; V: TRBV7-9; size: .; CDR3: CASSSDRGDEKLFF; DNA: TGTGCCAGCAGTTCCGACAGGGGGGATGAAAAACTGTTTTTT
D: .; J: TRBJ2-2; V: TRBV18; size: once; CDR3: CASSPEGGGMNTGELFF; DNA: TGTGCCAGCTCACCTGAAGGTGGGGGGATGAACACCGGGGAGCTGTTTTTT
D: .; J: TRBJ1-4; V: TRBV5-1; size: .; CDR3: CASSLLLVGATEKLFF; DNA: TGCGCCAGCAGCTTGTTATTAGTGGGGGCGACTGAAAAACTGTTTTTT
D: .; J: TRBJ1-5; V: TRBV6-5; size: .; CDR3: CASRGEGQPQHF; DNA: TGTGCCAGCAGGGGTGAGGGTCAGCCCCAGCATTTT
D: TRBD2; J: TRBJ2-3; V: TRBV27; size: .; CDR3: CASSSPLKTSARGTDTQYF; DNA: TGTGCCAGCAGTTCCCCTCTAAAGACTAGCGCAAGAGGAACAGATACGCAGTATTTT
D: .; J: TRBJ1-1; V: TRBV27; size: .; CDR3: CASSLSHRAANTEAFF; DNA: TGTGCCAGCAGTTTATCCCACAGAGCAGCGAACACTGAAGCTTTCTTT
D: .; J: TRBJ1-6; V: TRBV6-1; size: .; CDR3: CASSEGGSSRALHF; DNA: TGTGCCAGCAGTGAAGGGGGCAGCTCACGAGCCCTCCACTTT
D: TRBD1; J: TRBJ2-7; V: TRBV12-3/TRBV12-4; size: .; CDR3: CASSLDRREQYF; DNA: TGTGCCAGCAGCCTGGACAGGCGCGAGCAGTACTTC